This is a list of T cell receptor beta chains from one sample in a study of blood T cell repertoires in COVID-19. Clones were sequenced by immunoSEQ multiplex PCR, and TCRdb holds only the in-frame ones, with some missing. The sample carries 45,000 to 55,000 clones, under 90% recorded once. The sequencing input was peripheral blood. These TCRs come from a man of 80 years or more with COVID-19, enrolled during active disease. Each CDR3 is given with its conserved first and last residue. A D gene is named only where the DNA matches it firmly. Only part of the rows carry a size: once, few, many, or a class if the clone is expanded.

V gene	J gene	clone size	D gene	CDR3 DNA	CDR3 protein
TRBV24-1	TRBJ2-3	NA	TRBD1	TGTGCCACCAGTGATGGGACAGCTTTCACAGATACGCAGTATTTT	CATSDGTAFTDTQYF
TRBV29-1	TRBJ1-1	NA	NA	TGCAGCGGCGGTCCCGGGGAGGGGAGCACTGAAGCTTTCTTT	CSGGPGEGSTEAFF
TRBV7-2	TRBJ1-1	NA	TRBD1	TGTGCCAGCAGCCTGCGCAGGGGGCGCGGAGTGAACACTGAAGCTTTCTTT	CASSLRRGRGVNTEAFF
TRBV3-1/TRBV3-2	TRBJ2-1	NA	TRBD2	TGTGCCAGCAGTGTGACTAGCGGCAGAACCTACAATGAGCAGTTCTTC	CASSVTSGRTYNEQFF
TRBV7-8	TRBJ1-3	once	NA	TGTGCCAGCAGCCCTCCTGGGGGGGCCGGAAACACCATATATTTT	CASSPPGGAGNTIYF
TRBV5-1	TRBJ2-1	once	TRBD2	TGCGCCAGCAGATTTGGAGAGGGGAGGGGCCACAATGAGCAGTTCTTC	CASRFGEGRGHNEQFF
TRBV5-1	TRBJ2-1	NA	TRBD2	TGCGCCAGCAGCTCGACTAGCGGGATTTACAATGAGCAGTTCTTC	CASSSTSGIYNEQFF
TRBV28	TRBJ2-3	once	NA	TGTGCCAGCAGTTTGAGGCCCACAGATACGCAGTATTTT	CASSLRPTDTQYF
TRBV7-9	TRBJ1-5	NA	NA	TGTGCCAGCGCCCCGGTAAATCAGCCCCAGCATTTT	CASAPVNQPQHF
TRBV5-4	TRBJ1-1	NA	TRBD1	TGTGCCAGCAGCTTGGTTATTGTGACAGGGGCGATGAACACTGAAGCTTTCTTT	CASSLVIVTGAMNTEAFF
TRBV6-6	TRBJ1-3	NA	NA	TGTGCCAGCAGTTACGGCAGGGGCTACTCTGGAAACACCATATATTTT	CASSYGRGYSGNTIYF
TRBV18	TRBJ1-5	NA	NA	TGTGCCAGCTCACCAGCCTATAGCAATCAGCCCCAGCATTTT	CASSPAYSNQPQHF
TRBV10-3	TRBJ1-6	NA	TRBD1	TGTGCCATCAGTGAAGACAGGGTGTATAATTCACCCCTCCACTTT	CAISEDRVYNSPLHF
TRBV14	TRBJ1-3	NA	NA	TGTGCCAGCAGCCACAGGGTGTTGGGAAACACCATATATTTT	CASSHRVLGNTIYF
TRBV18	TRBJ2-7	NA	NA	TGTGCCAGCTCACCGTTGGGGCTGGGCGAGCAGTACTTC	CASSPLGLGEQYF
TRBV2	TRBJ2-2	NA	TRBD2	TGTGCCAGCAGCCTTAGCGGGGGGGCGAACACCGGGGAGCTGTTTTTT	CASSLSGGANTGELFF
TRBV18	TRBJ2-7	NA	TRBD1	TGTGCCAGCTCACCCAGGGGACAGTCCTACGAGCAGTACTTC	CASSPRGQSYEQYF
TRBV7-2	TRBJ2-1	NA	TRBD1	TGTGCCAGCAGCTTAGTGGGACAGGGGACCTACAATGAGCAGTTCTTC	CASSLVGQGTYNEQFF
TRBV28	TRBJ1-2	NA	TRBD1	TGTGCCAGCAGACCGGGACAGGGTGGGGGCTACACCTTC	CASRPGQGGGYTF
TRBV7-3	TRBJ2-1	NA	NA	TGTGCCAGCAGCTTAGACTCCGTTGGTGAGCAGTTCTTC	CASSLDSVGEQFF
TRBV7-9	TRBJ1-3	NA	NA	TGTGCCAGCAGCTTAGTAGGAAACACCATATATTTT	CASSLVGNTIYF
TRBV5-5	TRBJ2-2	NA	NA	TGTGCCAGCAGCTTTAATTGGGGCCCCGGGGAGCTGTTTTTT	CASSFNWGPGELFF
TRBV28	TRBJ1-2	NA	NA	TGTGCCAGCGGGGTGGGGCACTATGGCTACACCTTC	CASGVGHYGYTF
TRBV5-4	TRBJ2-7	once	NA	TGTGCCAGCAGCCCGGAGGGCAGAGGGAACTCCTACGAGCAGTACTTC	CASSPEGRGNSYEQYF
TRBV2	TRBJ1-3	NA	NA	TGTGCCAGCAGTGAAAATTCGGGGGGAAACACCATATATTTT	CASSENSGGNTIYF
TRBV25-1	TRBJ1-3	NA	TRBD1	TGTGCCAGCAGTTCCGGGACAGGGGATATCGCTGGAAACACCATATATTTT	CASSSGTGDIAGNTIYF
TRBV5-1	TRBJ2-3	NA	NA	TGCGCCAGCAGCTTCTTGGCCAGCACAGATACGCAGTATTTT	CASSFLASTDTQYF
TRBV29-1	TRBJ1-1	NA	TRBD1	TGCAGCGTTACTTGGGACAGAGAAGCTTTCTTT	CSVTWDREAFF
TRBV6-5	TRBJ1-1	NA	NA	TGTGCCAGCGTAAGGGGCGGTAGTGGGACTGAAGCTTTCTTT	CASVRGGSGTEAFF
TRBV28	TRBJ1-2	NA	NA	TGTGCCAGCAGTTTAGGGGCAGGGTTTACCGGCTACACCTTC	CASSLGAGFTGYTF
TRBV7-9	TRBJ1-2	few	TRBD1	TGTGCCAGCAGCGCCGGGACAGGGCTTAACTATGGCTACACCTTC	CASSAGTGLNYGYTF
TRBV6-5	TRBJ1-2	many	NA	TGTGCCAGCAGTTACGTCAGCGGCTATGGCTACACCTTC	CASSYVSGYGYTF
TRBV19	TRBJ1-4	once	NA	TGTGCCAGTAGTATCTCCAGGGGCGGGAATGAAAAACTGTTTTTT	CASSISRGGNEKLFF
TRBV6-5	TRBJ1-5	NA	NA	TGTGCCAGCAGGGAGGGGATTAGCAATCAGCCCCAGCATTTT	CASREGISNQPQHF
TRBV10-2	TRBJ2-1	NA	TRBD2	TGCGCCAGCAGTGGGGAGGCGGCGGGGGGCCTCAATGAGCAGTTCTTC	CASSGEAAGGLNEQFF
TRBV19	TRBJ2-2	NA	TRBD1	TGTGCCAGTAGCTCATCGGGACAGGGGACTGAGGAGCTGTTTTTT	CASSSSGQGTEELFF
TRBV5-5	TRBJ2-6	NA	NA	TGTGCCAGCAGCACCTACGAGGGAGCTGGGGCCAACGTCCTGACTTTC	CASSTYEGAGANVLTF
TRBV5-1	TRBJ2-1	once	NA	TGCGCCAGCAGCTTGGCATCATACAATGAGCAGTTCTTC	CASSLASYNEQFF
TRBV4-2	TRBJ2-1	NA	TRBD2	TGTGCCAGCAGCCAAGGGGCTAGCGGGGGCTACAATGAGCAGTTCTTC	CASSQGASGGYNEQFF
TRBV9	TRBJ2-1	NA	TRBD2	TGTGCCAGCAGCACCACTAGCGGGTATTACAATGAGCAGTTCTTC	CASSTTSGYYNEQFF
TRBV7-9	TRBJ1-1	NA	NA	TGTGCCAGCAGCTTAGGGGCGAGTGAAGCTTTCTTT	CASSLGASEAFF
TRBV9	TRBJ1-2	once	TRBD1	TGTGCCAGCAGCGTAGATCCGGACAGGGGGGATGGCTACACCTTC	CASSVDPDRGDGYTF
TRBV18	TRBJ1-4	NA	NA	TGTGCCAGCTCACCACCGGCAGGGTACAATGAAAAACTGTTTTTT	CASSPPAGYNEKLFF
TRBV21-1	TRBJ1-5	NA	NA	TGTGCCAGCAGCAAATTAATGGAAAGGGGGATAAATCAGCCCCAGCATTTT	CASSKLMERGINQPQHF
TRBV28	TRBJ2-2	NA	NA	TGTGCCAGCAGCCAAACGAACGGGGGCACCGGGGAGCTGTTTTTT	CASSQTNGGTGELFF